This TCR beta chain is from a study of blood T cell repertoires in COVID-19. Study context: From the United States, Italy and Spain came samples of acute and convalescent COVID-19. PBMCs, B-cell-depleted T cells, or T cells were the source of the cDNA or gDNA that made up the material.

In the study's own analysis: Amplification with reference gene primers provided the estimates of nucleated cell counts. Only in-frame clones appear in the TCRdb table, and some are missing; sequencing was by immunoSEQ multiplex PCR. That table is the source of V, J and clone size, and D and trimming were worked out from the DNA. Here the sample spans hundreds of thousands of clones, roughly 87% being singletons. There are 15 residues in the CDR3. The ends were cut back, 3 bases at V and 0 bases at J, with 12 bases in the middle. The germline gives CDR1 LNHDA, CDR2 SQIVND (reference sequence). The sample was peripheral blood. The sequence came from a man between 18 and 35 years old with active or convalescent COVID-19. The chain uses TRBV19 and TRBJ2-7, with D perhaps TRBD2 (6 bases). CDR3 DNA: TGTGCCAGTAGTATCTCGGACGGGAGCTCCTACGAGCAGTACTTC. This codes for CASSISDGSSYEQYF.